The rows below give T cell receptor beta chains drawn from one sample of a study of beta chain features in type 1 diabetes. Sequencing was performed with immunoSEQ multiplex PCR; in TCRdb, only in-frame clones are kept and a portion is missing. This table has about 710,000 clones, roughly an eighth appearing once. The specimen was naive CD4+ T cells from blood. These receptors came from a man younger than 30 with type 1 diabetes. The CDR3 runs from the conserved cysteine through the conserved F or W. Each record gives: CDR3 DNA, CDR3 protein, D gene, J gene, clone size, V gene. A D gene is named only where the DNA matches it firmly. Size is omitted from some rows. Given values are once, few, many or a class for expanded clones.

TGCGCCAGCAGCCAAGGAATAAGCTGGCAAGAGACCCAGTACTTC,CASSQGISWQETQYF,-,TRBJ2-5,-,TRBV4-3
TGTGCCTGGAGTCCCCGGGAGACCCAGTACTTC,CAWSPRETQYF,-,TRBJ2-5,few,TRBV30
TGTGCCAGCAGTTTTACGGGTCAGTGGCAAGAGACCCAGTACTTC,CASSFTGQWQETQYF,-,TRBJ2-5,few,TRBV27
TGCAGCGTCCACAGGGTTCGTGGCTACACCTTC,CSVHRVRGYTF,-,TRBJ1-2,-,TRBV29-1
TGTGCCAGCAGCTCGCGTCCCACAGATACGCAGTATTTT,CASSSRPTDTQYF,-,TRBJ2-3,few,TRBV5-4
TGTGCCAGCAGCCAAGCTAGTATTACGGGCTATGGCTACACCTTC,CASSQASITGYGYTF,-,TRBJ1-2,-,TRBV4-2
TGCAGTGCGGTCGGATTCCGGCAAGCTTTCTTT,CSAVGFRQAFF,-,TRBJ1-1,-,TRBV20-1
TGTGCCAGCAGTTCTCTGACAGGGTTTTACACTGAAGCTTTCTTT,CASSSLTGFYTEAFF,TRBD1,TRBJ1-1,few,TRBV27
TGTGCCAGCGGAGAACGGACAGAGGAGGGCTATGGCTACACCTTC,CASGERTEEGYGYTF,-,TRBJ1-2,few,TRBV7-9
TGCGCCAGCAGCCAAGTTCCCCGGGCGAACACTGAAGCTTTCTTT,CASSQVPRANTEAFF,-,TRBJ1-1,few,TRBV4-1
TGTGCCAGCAGCTTCCGGGACAGGGTGGGCTACACCTTC,CASSFRDRVGYTF,TRBD1,TRBJ1-2,few,TRBV5-6
TGTGCCAGCTCACCACTCGGGACAGGGGAGGAGACCCAGTACTTC,CASSPLGTGEETQYF,TRBD1,TRBJ2-5,-,TRBV18
TGCGCCAGCAGCCAAGATCCGACTAGCGGGGGGTCCAACACCGGGGAGCTGTTTTTT,CASSQDPTSGGSNTGELFF,TRBD2,TRBJ2-2,few,TRBV4-3
TGTGCCAGCAGCTCCGGCGAGGTGGGGCAGGGCACAGATACGCAGTATTTT,CASSSGEVGQGTDTQYF,-,TRBJ2-3,-,TRBV7-9
TGTGCCAGCAGTTACTCCGGGACAGGGGTCGGCTACACCTTC,CASSYSGTGVGYTF,TRBD1,TRBJ1-2,once,TRBV6-5
TGTGCCTGGAAGGGGACCTCAGGGTCACCCCTCCACTTT,CAWKGTSGSPLHF,-,TRBJ1-6,few,TRBV30
TGTGCCAGCAGTGATCGGGCGGGGGGCTACGAGCAGTACTTC,CASSDRAGGYEQYF,TRBD2,TRBJ2-7,few,TRBV7-2
TGCAGCGTCGATACAGGGGATGGAGTCACCATATATTTT,CSVDTGDGVTIYF,TRBD1,TRBJ1-3,few,TRBV29-1
TGTGCCTGGAGTGGTCTGGCGGGCCAGGGCCAAGCTTTCTTT,CAWSGLAGQGQAFF,-,TRBJ1-1,-,TRBV30
TGTGCCAGTAGTCTCCGGGACAGCACAGATACGCAGTATTTT,CASSLRDSTDTQYF,-,TRBJ2-3,few,TRBV19
TGTGCTAGTGGTTCGGGGGGGCTTGTGCCAGATACGCAGTATTTT,CASGSGGLVPDTQYF,TRBD2,TRBJ2-3,-,TRBV12-5
TGTGCCAGCAGCCCTACCGGGACAGTGAACACTGAAGCTTTCTTT,CASSPTGTVNTEAFF,TRBD1,TRBJ1-1,-,TRBV7-2
TGTGCCAGCAGCCTAGAGGGACAGGCCTACAATGAGCAGTTCTTC,CASSLEGQAYNEQFF,TRBD1,TRBJ2-1,once,TRBV9
TGTGCCAGCAAAATACTAGCGGCCCAAGAGACCCAGTACTTC,CASKILAAQETQYF,TRBD2,TRBJ2-5,few,TRBV2
TGTGCCAGCAGTGAAGAGGGGGGTGATCAGCCCCAGCATTTT,CASSEEGGDQPQHF,-,TRBJ1-5,-,TRBV2
TGTGCCAGCAGCTCCCTTAGTAGGACAGCCTCTGAAGCTTTCTTT,CASSSLSRTASEAFF,-,TRBJ1-1,-,TRBV7-2
TGCGCCAGCAGCTTGGACGGACCTCTGGAGACCCAGTACTTC,CASSLDGPLETQYF,-,TRBJ2-5,-,TRBV5-1
TGTGCCAGCACCTCCCAAGGAAACACCATATATTTT,CASTSQGNTIYF,-,TRBJ1-3,few,TRBV6-5
TGCGCCAGCAGCCAAGATCTGACAGGTCCCTATAGGAGCTCCTACAATGAGCAGTTCTTC,CASSQDLTGPYRSSYNEQFF,-,TRBJ2-1,few,TRBV4-1
TGTGCCAGCACCCGACAGGCCGCTGTTGAATATTTT,CASTRQAAVEYF,-,TRBJ1-3,-,TRBV2
TGCAGTGCTATAGAGGTTGGCTACACCTTC,CSAIEVGYTF,-,TRBJ1-2,-,TRBV20-1
TGTGCCAGTAGTCTTCGACAGGCGCCCTACGAGCAGTACTTC,CASSLRQAPYEQYF,-,TRBJ2-7,-,TRBV19
TGTGCCAGCAGCGACTCGGGGTCCATGAACACTGAAGCTTTCTTT,CASSDSGSMNTEAFF,-,TRBJ1-1,-,TRBV5-4
TGTGCCAGCAGTGAACGACGGCAGAACACTGAAGCTTTCTTT,CASSERRQNTEAFF,-,TRBJ1-1,few,TRBV6-1
TGTGCCAGCAGCCCCAGGAGCTCCTACAATGAGCAGTTCTTC,CASSPRSSYNEQFF,-,TRBJ2-1,few,TRBV7-2
TGTGCTCTGGGGAAGGCTAGCGGAGGGTGGGGAGAGACCCAGTACTTC,CALGKASGGWGETQYF,TRBD2,TRBJ2-5,few,TRBV30
TGTGCCTGGAGGTCCGGGGGCCCGTATGGCTACACCTTC,CAWRSGGPYGYTF,-,TRBJ1-2,few,TRBV30
TGTGCCATCAGTGAGTCCGAATTGGGACAGGGAAAGACTGAAGCTTTCTTT,CAISESELGQGKTEAFF,TRBD1,TRBJ1-1,-,TRBV10-3
TGTGCCTGGAGTTACACCAGGGATGGCTACACCTTC,CAWSYTRDGYTF,-,TRBJ1-2,few,TRBV30
TGTGCCAGCAGTGAAATGGGCGGAATACCCTCCTACGAGCAGTACTTC,CASSEMGGIPSYEQYF,-,TRBJ2-7,-,TRBV6-1
TGTGCCAGCAGCTTGGGGCGGGATGGCTCCTACGAGCAGTACTTC,CASSLGRDGSYEQYF,-,TRBJ2-7,-,TRBV5-6
TGTGCCAGCAGTGGGACTAGCGTGGGAGGGACCGATCAAGAGACCCAGTACTTC,CASSGTSVGGTDQETQYF,TRBD2,TRBJ2-5,-,TRBV6-1
TGCAGCGCTGGGGTGAGACAGGGCGGGGAGCAGTACTTC,CSAGVRQGGEQYF,-,TRBJ2-5,-,TRBV29-1
TGCGCCAGCAGCCCCTGGGCTAGCGGGTCCACCTACGAGCAGTACTTC,CASSPWASGSTYEQYF,TRBD2,TRBJ2-7,-,TRBV5-1
TGTGCCTGGCGCACGGGGACCCTTACCGGGGAGCTGTTTTTT,CAWRTGTLTGELFF,-,TRBJ2-2,few,TRBV30
TGCGCCAGCAGCCAAGATCCAGGGCCTTCGTCTTGGGTAGTGAACACTGAAGCTTTCTTT,CASSQDPGPSSWVVNTEAFF,-,TRBJ1-1,-,TRBV4-1
TGTGCCAGCAGCGCAGGTCTTACAGGGGACATTCAGTACTTC,CASSAGLTGDIQYF,TRBD1,TRBJ2-4,many,TRBV11-2
TGTGCCAGCAGATGGACTAGCGGGTTCTACGAGCAGTACTTC,CASRWTSGFYEQYF,TRBD2,TRBJ2-7,-,TRBV6-5
TGTGCCATCAGTGATCAGACAGGAGGGGTTCAGCCCCAGCATTTT,CAISDQTGGVQPQHF,-,TRBJ1-5,few,TRBV10-3
TGCGCCAGCAGCCAATTCAGCGGGGGGGCGTCTGAGCAGTTCTTC,CASSQFSGGASEQFF,TRBD2,TRBJ2-1,-,TRBV4-1
TGCGCCAGCAGCTTGGGCTCTAGCTCCTACGAGCAGTACTTC,CASSLGSSSYEQYF,-,TRBJ2-7,-,TRBV5-1
TGCGCCAGCAGCTTGTATGTGGGGACCCAAGAGACCCAGTACTTC,CASSLYVGTQETQYF,-,TRBJ2-5,few,TRBV5-1
TGTGCCACCAAAGGGGCACTCACCTCTGGAAACACCATATATTTT,CATKGALTSGNTIYF,-,TRBJ1-3,-,TRBV15
TGTGCCAGTAGTCTCCAGGGACTAGCGGGGGTGAACACCGGGGAGCTGTTTTTT,CASSLQGLAGVNTGELFF,TRBD2,TRBJ2-2,-,TRBV19
TGTGCCAGGGGTGGGCAGTACTCCTACAATGAGCAGTTCTTC,CARGGQYSYNEQFF,-,TRBJ2-1,-,TRBV2
TGTGCCAGCAGCTTAGAGCAGGACACTGAAGCTTTCTTT,CASSLEQDTEAFF,-,TRBJ1-1,few,TRBV7-9
TGCGCCAGCAGCTTGGGTCTAAGGGGGATTTTCTATGGCTACACCTTC,CASSLGLRGIFYGYTF,-,TRBJ1-2,few,TRBV5-1
TGTGCCAGTAGTATTGGAGGATCTACCGGGGAGCTGTTTTTT,CASSIGGSTGELFF,-,TRBJ2-2,-,TRBV19
TGTGCCAGCAGGGGACAGGGGAGAGAGACCCAGTACTTC,CASRGQGRETQYF,TRBD1,TRBJ2-5,few,TRBV28